This TCR beta chain was retrieved from a study of patients and donors after allogeneic stem cell transplantation. TCRdb re-called the RT-PCR reads with MiXCR, one entry per CDR3 protein. The repertoire has approximately 29,000 distinct CDR3 sequences, about two fifths of them found once; the top ten carry about 80%. V lost 0 bases to trimming and J lost 3 bases, with 8 bases between them. The CDR3 runs to 14 residues. CDR1 is SGHDN and CDR2 is FVKESK in the germline V gene. The chain uses TRBV14 and TRBJ2-5; D ambiguous. Sequenced sample: blood, either unsorted or a sorted T cell fraction (not recorded which). The origin of this receptor is a human donor who was either an allogeneic HSCT recipient or a stem cell or donor lymphocyte infusion donor (not recorded which). It is not recorded whose cells these are; they may come from a transplant donor. CDR3 amino acids: CASSQDRWEETQYF. The CDR3 nucleotides are TGTGCCAGCAGCCAAGATCGGTGGGAAGAGACCCAGTACTTC.